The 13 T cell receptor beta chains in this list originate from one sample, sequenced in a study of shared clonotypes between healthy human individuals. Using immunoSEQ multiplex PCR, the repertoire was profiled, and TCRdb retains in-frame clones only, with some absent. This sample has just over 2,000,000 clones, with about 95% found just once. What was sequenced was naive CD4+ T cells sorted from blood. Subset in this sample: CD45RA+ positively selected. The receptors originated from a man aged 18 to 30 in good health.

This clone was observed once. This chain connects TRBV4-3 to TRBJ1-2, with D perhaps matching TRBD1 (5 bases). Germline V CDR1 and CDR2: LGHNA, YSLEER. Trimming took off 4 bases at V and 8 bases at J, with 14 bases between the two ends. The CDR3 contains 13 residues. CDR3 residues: CASSRGDLGGYTF. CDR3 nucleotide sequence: TGCGCCAGCAGCCGGGGGGATTTGGGCGGCTACACCTTC.

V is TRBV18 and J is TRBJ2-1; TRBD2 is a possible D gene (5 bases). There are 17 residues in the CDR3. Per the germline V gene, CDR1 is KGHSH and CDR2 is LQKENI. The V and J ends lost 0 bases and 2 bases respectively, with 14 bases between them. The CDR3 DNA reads TGTGCCAGCTCACCACCGTCGATGGCGGGCCCCTACAATGAGCAGTTCTTC. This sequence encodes CASSPPSMAGPYNEQFF. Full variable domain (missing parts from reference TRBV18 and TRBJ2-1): NAGVMQNPRHLVRRRGQEARLRCSPMKGHSHVYWYRQLPEEGLKFMVYLQKENIIDESGMPKERFSAEFPKEGPSILRIQQVVRGDSAAYFCASSPPSMAGPYNEQFFGPGTRLTVL.

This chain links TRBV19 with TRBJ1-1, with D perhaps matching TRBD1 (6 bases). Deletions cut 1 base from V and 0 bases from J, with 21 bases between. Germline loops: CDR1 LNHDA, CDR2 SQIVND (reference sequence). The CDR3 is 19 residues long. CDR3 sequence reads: CASSIVGGQEGIMNTEAFF. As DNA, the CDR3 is TGTGCCAGTAGTATAGTTGGGGGGCAAGAGGGAATCATGAACACTGAAGCTTTCTTT. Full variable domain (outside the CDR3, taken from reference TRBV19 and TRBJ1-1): DGGITQSPKYLFRKEGQNVTLSCEQNLNHDAMYWYRQDPGQGLRLIYYSQIVNDFQKGDIAEGYSVSREKKESFPLTVTSAQKNPTAFYLCASSIVGGQEGIMNTEAFFGQGTRLTVV.

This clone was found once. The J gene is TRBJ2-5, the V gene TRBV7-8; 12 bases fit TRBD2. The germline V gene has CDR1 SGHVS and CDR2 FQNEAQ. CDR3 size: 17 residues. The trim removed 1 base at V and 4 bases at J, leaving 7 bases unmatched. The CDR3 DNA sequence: TGTGCCAGCAGCTTAGGGACTAGCGGGGCCGGGGTAGAGACCCAGTACTTC. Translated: CASSLGTSGAGVETQYF.

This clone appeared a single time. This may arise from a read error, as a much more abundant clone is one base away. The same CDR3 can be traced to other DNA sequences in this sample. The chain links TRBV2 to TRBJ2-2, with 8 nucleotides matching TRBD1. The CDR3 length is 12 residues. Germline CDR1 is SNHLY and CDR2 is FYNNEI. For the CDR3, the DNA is TGCGCCTCTGGGCAGGGGGCCCCCGGGCTGTTTTTT. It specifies CASGQGAPGLFF.

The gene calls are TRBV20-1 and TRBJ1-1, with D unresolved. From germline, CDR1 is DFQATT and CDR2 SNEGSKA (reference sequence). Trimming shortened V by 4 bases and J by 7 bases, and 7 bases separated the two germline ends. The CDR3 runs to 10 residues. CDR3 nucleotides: TGCAGTGCTACCGAGGGTGAAGCTTTCTTT. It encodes CSATEGEAFF.

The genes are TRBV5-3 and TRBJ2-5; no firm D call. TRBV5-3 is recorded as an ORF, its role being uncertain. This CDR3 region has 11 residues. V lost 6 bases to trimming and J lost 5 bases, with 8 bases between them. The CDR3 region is CARNVKETQYF. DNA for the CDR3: TGTGCCAGAAACGTTAAGGAGACCCAGTACTTC.

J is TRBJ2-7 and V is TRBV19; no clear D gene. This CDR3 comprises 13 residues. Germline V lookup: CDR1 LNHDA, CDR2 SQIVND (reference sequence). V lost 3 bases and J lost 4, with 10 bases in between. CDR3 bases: TGTGCCAGTAGTATTTTCCTGGGGTACGAGCAGTACTTC. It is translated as CASSIFLGYEQYF.

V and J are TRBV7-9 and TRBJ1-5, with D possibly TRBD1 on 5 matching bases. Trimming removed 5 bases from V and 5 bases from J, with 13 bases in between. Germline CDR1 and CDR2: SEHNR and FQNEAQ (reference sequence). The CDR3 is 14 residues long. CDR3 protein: CASSPGQADQPQHF. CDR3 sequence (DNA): TGTGCCAGCAGCCCCGGACAAGCCGATCAGCCCCAGCATTTT.

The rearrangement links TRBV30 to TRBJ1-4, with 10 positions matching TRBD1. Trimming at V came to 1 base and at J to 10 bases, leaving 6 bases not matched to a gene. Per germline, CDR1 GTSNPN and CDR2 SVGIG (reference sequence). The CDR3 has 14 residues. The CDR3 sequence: CAWSAGTGAGKLFF. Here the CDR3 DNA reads TGTGCCTGGAGTGCCGGGACAGGGGCGGGAAAACTGTTTTTT.

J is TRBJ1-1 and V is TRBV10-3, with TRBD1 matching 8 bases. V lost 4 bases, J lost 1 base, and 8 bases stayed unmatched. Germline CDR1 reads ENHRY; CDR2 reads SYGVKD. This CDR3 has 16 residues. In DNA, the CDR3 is TGTGCCATCAGTGGAAGTCCAGGGGGCGAGAACACTGAAGCTTTCTTT. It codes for CAISGSPGGENTEAFF.

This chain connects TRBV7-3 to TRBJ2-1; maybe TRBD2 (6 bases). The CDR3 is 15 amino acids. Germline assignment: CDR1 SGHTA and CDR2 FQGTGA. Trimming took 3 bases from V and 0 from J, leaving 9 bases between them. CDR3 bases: TGTGCCAGCAGCTTCGGGGGTAGCTCCTACAATGAGCAGTTCTTC. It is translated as CASSFGGSSYNEQFF.

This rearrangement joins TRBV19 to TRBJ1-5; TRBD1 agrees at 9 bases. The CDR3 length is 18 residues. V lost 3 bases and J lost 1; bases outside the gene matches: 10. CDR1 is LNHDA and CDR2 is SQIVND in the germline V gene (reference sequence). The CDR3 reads CASSMTGGTTGSNQPQHF. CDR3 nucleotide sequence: TGTGCCAGTAGTATGACAGGGGGTACGACTGGCAGCAATCAGCCCCAGCATTTT. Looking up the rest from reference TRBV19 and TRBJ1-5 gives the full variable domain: DGGITQSPKYLFRKEGQNVTLSCEQNLNHDAMYWYRQDPGQGLRLIYYSQIVNDFQKGDIAEGYSVSREKKESFPLTVTSAQKNPTAFYLCASSMTGGTTGSNQPQHFGDGTRLSIL.